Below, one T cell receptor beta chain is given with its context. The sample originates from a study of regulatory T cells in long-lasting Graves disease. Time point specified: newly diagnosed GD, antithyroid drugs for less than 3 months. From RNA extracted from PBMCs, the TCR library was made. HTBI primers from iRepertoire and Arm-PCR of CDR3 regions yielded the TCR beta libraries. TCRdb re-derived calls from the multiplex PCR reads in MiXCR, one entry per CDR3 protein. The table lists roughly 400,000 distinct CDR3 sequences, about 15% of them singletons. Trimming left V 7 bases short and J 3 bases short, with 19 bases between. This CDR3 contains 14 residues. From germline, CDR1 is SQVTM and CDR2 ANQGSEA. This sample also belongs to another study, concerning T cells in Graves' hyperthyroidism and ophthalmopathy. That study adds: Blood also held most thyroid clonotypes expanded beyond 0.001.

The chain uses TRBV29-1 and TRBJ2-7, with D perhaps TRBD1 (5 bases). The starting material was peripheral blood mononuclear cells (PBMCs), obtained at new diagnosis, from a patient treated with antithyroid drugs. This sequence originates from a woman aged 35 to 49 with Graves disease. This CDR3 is CSGKERGPGYEQYF. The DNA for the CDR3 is TGCAGCGGCAAGGAAAGGGGCCCCGGCTACGAGCAGTACTTC.